This entry concerns a single T cell receptor (beta chain). The data belong to a study of blood T cell repertoires in COVID-19. Study background: Italy, Spain and the United States were the sources of the convalescent and acute COVID-19 samples.

CDR1 and CDR2 (germline): SGHRS, YFSETQ. V shed 5 bases and J 9 bases; nucleotides not matched to a gene: 14. This CDR3 spans 16 amino acids. Generated by immunoSEQ multiplex PCR, the TCRdb table keeps only in-frame clones and is missing some. This repertoire shows under 250,000 clones, over 75% found once; its top ten account for roughly 5%. The sequence was obtained from a woman aged 40-49 years with acute or convalescent COVID-19. The sample consisted of peripheral blood. The chain links TRBV5-1 to TRBJ1-2; 12 bases match TRBD1. The CDR3 DNA sequence: TGCGCCAGCAGATCGGGACAGGGGGCGTCGAAAGGTAGCTACACCTTC. Protein sequence: CASRSGQGASKGSYTF. The full variable domain, rest sourced from reference TRBV5-1 and TRBJ1-2, is KAGVTQTPRYLIKTRGQQVTLSCSPISGHRSVSWYQQTPGQGLQFLFEYFSETQRNKGNFPGRFSGRQFSNSRSEMNVSTLELGDSALYLCASRSGQGASKGSYTFGSGTRLTVV.